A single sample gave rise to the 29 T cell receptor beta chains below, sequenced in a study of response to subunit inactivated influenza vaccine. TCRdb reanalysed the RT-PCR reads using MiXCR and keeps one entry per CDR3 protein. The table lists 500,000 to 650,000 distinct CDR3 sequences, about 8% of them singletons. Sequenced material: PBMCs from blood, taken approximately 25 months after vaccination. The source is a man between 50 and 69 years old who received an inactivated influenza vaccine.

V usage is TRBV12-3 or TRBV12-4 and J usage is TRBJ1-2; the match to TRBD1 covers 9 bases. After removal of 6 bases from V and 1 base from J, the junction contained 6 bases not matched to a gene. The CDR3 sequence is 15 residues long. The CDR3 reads CASRDTGGDNYGYTF. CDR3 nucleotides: TGTGCCAGCAGGGATACAGGGGGCGATAACTATGGCTACACCTTC.

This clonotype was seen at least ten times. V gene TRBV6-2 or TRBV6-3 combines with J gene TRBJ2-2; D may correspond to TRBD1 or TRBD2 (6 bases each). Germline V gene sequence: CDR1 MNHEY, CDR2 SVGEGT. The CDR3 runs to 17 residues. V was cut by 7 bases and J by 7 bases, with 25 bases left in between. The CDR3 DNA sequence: TGTGCCAGCACCAAACCTCGGCGCGGGAAGGGGGTCGGGGAGCTGTTTTTT. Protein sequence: CASTKPRRGKGVGELFF.

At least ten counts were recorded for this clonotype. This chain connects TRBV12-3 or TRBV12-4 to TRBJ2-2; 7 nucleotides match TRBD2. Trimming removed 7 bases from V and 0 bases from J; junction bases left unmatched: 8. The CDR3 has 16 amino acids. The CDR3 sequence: CASTNPTSPNTGELFF. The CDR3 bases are TGTGCCAGCACCAACCCGACTAGCCCGAACACCGGGGAGCTGTTTTTT.

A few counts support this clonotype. In DNA, the CDR3 is TGTGCCATCAGAGAAGGACTAGCGGGCTACACCGGGGAGCTGTTTTTT. Protein product: CAIREGLAGYTGELFF. This rearrangement joins TRBV10-3 to TRBJ2-2; TRBD2 matches 11 bases. Germline V gene data show CDR1 as ENHRY and CDR2 as SYGVKD. With V trimmed by 6 bases and J by 3 bases, 6 bases remained unmatched. The CDR3 loop spans 16 amino acids.

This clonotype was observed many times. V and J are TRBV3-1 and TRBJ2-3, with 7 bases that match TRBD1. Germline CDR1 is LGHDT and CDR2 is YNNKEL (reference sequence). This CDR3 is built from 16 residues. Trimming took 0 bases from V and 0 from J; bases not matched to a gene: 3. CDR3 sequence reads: CASSQDGTVSTDTQYF. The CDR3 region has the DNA TGTGCCAGCAGCCAAGATGGGACAGTTAGCACAGATACGCAGTATTTT.

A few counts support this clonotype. CDR3 residues: CASSPLPEQETQYF. CDR3 DNA: TGTGCCAGCTCACCACTCCCGGAGCAAGAGACCCAGTACTTC. The chain has TRBV18 and TRBJ2-5; D unclear. This CDR3 is 14 amino acids long. The germline V gene has CDR1 KGHSH and CDR2 LQKENI. Trimming took 1 base from V and 2 from J, leaving 8 bases between them.

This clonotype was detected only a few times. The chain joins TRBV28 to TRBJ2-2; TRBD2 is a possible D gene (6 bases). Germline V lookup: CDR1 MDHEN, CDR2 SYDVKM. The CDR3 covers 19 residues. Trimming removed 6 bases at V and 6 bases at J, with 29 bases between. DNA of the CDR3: TGTGCCAGCAGCCTACTCATGCCCGGGAGTATGGATCTAGCCGGGGAGCTGTTTTTT. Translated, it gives CASSLLMPGSMDLAGELFF.

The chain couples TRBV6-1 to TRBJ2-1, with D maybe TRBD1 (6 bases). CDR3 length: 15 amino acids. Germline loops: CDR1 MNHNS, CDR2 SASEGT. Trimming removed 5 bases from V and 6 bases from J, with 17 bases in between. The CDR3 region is CASSQDLTGSNEQFF. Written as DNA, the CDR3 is TGTGCCAGCAGTCAAGACCTTACAGGGTCCAATGAGCAGTTCTTC.

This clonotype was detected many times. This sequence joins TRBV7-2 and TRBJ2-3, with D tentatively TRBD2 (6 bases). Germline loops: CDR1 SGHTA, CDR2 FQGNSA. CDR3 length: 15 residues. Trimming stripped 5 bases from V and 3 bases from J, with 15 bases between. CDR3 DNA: TGTGCCAGCAGCCCCCCCACTCGGGGGACAGATACGCAGTATTTT. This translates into CASSPPTRGTDTQYF. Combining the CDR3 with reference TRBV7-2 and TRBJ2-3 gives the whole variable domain GAGVSQSPSNKVTEKGKDVELRCDPISGHTALYWYRQSLGQGLEFLIYFQGNSAPDKSGLPSDRFSAERTGGSVSTLTIQRTQQEDSAVYLCASSPPTRGTDTQYFGPGTRLTVL.

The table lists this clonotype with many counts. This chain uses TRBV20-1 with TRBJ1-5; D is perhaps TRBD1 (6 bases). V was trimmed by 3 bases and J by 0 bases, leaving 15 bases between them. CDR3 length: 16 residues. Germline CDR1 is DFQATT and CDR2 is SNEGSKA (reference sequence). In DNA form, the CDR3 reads TGCAGTGCTAGTCCTCTAAGGACAGATAGCAATCAGCCCCAGCATTTT. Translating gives CSASPLRTDSNQPQHF.

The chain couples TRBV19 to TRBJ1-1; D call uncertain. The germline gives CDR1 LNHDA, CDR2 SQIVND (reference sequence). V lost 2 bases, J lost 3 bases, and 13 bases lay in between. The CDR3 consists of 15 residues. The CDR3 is CASSIRQRRYTEAFF. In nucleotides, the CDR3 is TGTGCCAGTAGTATACGGCAGAGGAGGTACACTGAAGCTTTCTTT.

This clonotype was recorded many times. CDR3 nucleotides: TGTGCCATCAGGGACCCGACTAGGCGCCAGGGAAGCACAGATACGCAGTATTTT. Its translation: CAIRDPTRRQGSTDTQYF. V and J are TRBV10-3 and TRBJ2-3; D is perhaps TRBD2 (6 bases). This CDR3 has 18 residues. The germline gives CDR1 ENHRY, CDR2 SYGVKD. The V gene lost 6 bases and the J gene lost 0 bases, with 22 bases spanning the gap.

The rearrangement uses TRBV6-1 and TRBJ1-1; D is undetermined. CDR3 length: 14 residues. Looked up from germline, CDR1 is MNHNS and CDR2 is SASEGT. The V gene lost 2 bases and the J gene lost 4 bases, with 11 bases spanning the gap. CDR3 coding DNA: TGTGCCAGCAGTGAAAGAGGAGGCCCCACTGAAGCTTTCTTT. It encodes CASSERGGPTEAFF.

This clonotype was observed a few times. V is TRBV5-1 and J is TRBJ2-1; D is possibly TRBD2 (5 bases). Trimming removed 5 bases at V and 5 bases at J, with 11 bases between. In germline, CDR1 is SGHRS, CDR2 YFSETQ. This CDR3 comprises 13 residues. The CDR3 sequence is CASSRDGDNEQFF. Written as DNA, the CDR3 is TGCGCCAGCAGTCGAGACGGGGACAATGAGCAGTTCTTC. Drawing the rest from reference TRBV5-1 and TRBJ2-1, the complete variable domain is KAGVTQTPRYLIKTRGQQVTLSCSPISGHRSVSWYQQTPGQGLQFLFEYFSETQRNKGNFPGRFSGRQFSNSRSEMNVSTLELGDSALYLCASSRDGDNEQFFGPGTRLTVL.

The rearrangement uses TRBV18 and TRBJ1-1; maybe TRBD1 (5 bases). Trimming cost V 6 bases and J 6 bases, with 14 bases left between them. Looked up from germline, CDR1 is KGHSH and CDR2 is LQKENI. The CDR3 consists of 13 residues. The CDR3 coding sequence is TGTGCCAGCTCCCCCAACAGACAGCCTGAAGCTTTCTTT. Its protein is CASSPNRQPEAFF.

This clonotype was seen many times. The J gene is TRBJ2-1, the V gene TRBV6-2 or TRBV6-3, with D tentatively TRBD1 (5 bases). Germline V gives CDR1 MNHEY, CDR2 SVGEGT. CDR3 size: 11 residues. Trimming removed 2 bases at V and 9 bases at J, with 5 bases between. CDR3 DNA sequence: TGTGCCAGCAGTTACAGGGGTGAGCAGTTCTTC. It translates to CASSYRGEQFF.

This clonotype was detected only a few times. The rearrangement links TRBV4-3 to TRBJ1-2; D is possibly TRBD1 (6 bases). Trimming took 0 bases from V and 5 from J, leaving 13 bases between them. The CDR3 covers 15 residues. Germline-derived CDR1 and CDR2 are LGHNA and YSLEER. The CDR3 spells CASSQDLGGFYGYTF. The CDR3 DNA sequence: TGCGCCAGCAGCCAAGATCTAGGGGGTTTTTATGGCTACACCTTC.

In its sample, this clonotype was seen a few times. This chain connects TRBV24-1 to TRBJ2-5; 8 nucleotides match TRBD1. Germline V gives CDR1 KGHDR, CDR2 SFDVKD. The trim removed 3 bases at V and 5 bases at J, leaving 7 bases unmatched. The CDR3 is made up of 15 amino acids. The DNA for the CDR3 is TGTGCCACCAGTGATCCGACAGGGGCGAGGGAGACCCAGTACTTC. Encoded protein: CATSDPTGARETQYF.

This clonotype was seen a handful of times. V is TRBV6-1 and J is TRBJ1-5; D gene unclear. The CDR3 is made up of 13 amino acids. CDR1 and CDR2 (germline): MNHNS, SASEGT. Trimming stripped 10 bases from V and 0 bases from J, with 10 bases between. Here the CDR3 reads CATRLISNQPQHF. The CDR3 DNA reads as TGTGCCACCCGACTGATTAGCAATCAGCCCCAGCATTTT.

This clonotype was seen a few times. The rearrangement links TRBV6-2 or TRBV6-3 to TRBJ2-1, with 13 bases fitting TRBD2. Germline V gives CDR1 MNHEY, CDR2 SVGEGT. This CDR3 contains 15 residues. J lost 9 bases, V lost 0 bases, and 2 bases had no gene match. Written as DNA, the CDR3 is TGTGCCAGCAGTTACTCGGGACTAGCGGGACCTGAGCAGTTCTTC. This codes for CASSYSGLAGPEQFF.

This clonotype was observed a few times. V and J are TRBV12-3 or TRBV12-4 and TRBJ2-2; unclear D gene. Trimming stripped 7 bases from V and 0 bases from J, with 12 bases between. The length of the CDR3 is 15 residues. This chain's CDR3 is CASTLGLTNTGELFF. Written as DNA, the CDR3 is TGTGCCAGCACTCTCGGCCTGACGAACACCGGGGAGCTGTTTTTT.

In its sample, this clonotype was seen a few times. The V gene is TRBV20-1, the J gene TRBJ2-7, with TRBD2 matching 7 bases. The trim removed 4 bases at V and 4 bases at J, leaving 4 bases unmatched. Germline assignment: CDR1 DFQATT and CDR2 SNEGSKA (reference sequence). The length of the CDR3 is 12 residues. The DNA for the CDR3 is TGCAGTGCTAAGCGGGGTTATTACGAGCAGTACTTC. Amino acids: CSAKRGYYEQYF.

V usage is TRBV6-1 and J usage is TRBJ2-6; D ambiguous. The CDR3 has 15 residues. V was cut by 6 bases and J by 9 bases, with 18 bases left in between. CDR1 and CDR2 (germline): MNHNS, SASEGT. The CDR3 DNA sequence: TGTGCCAGCAGGGCAGGACGGGCCTTAGTCAACGTCCTGACTTTC. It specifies CASRAGRALVNVLTF.

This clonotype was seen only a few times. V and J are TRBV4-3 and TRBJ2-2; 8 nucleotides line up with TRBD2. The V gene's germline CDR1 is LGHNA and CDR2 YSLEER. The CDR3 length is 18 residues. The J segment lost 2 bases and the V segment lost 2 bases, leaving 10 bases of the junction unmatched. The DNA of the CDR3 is TGCGCCAGCAGCCAAAACCACCTAGCGGGTGCTAACACCGGGGAGCTGTTTTTT. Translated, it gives CASSQNHLAGANTGELFF.

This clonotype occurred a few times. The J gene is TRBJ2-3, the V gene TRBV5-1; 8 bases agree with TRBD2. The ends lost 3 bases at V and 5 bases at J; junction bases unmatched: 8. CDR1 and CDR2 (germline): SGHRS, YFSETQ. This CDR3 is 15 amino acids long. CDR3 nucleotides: TGCGCCAGCAGCTCCGGGGTAGCGGGAATAGATACGCAGTATTTT. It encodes CASSSGVAGIDTQYF.

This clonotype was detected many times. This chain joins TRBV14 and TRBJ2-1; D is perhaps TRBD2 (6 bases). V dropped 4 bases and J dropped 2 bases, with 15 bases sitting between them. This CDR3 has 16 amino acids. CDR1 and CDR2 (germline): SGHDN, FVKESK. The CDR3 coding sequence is TGTGCCAGCAGCCCGCTAGGCGGGGCAACCTACAATGAGCAGTTCTTC. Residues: CASSPLGGATYNEQFF.

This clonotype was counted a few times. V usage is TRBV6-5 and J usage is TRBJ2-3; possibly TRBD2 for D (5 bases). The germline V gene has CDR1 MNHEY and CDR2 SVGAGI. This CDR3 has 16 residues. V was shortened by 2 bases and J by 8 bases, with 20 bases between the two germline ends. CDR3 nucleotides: TGTGCCAGCAGTTACCTAGCTTCGACACCGTTAGGTACGCAGTATTTT. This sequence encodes CASSYLASTPLGTQYF.

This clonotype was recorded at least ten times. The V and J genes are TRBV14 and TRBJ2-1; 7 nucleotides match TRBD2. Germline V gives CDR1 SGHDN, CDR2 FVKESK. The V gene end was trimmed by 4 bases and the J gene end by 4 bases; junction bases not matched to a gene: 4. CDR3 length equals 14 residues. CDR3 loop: CASSRTSVYNEQFF. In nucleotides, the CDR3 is TGTGCCAGCAGCCGAACTAGCGTGTACAATGAGCAGTTCTTC.

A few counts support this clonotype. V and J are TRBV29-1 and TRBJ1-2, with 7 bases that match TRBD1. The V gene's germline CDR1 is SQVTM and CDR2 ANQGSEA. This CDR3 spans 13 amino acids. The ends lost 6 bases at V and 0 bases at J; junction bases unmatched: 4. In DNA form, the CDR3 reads TGCAGCGTCGCGGACAGGCCTAACTATGGCTACACCTTC. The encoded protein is CSVADRPNYGYTF.